One and the same sample provided the 17 T cell receptor beta chains below, sequenced in a study of Graves' ophthalmopathy and Graves' hyperthyroidism. CDR3 regions of TCR beta were amplified from RNA transcripts. Amplification began with first-round RT-PCR using HTBI primers, then second-round multiplex PCR was performed. TCRdb independently ran MiXCR on the multiplex PCR reads; one entry per CDR3 protein. The repertoire holds around 670,000 distinct CDR3 sequences, with about 44% as singletons. Material for sequencing was peripheral blood. Source of these receptors: an adult man with Graves' ophthalmopathy.

The V and J genes are TRBV2 and TRBJ1-1; maybe TRBD1 (6 bases). CDR1 and CDR2 (germline): SNHLY, FYNNEI. The CDR3 is 15 amino acids. Trimming shortened V by 5 bases and J by 9 bases, and 22 bases separated the two germline ends. The CDR3 is CASSLSGALGGQAFF. The CDR3 DNA is TGTGCCAGCAGTTTATCGGGGGCCTTAGGAGGGCAAGCTTTCTTT. The whole variable domain, filled in from reference TRBV2 and TRBJ1-1, reads EPEVTQTPSHQVTQMGQEVILRCVPISNHLYFYWYRQILGQKVEFLVSFYNNEISEKSEIFDDQFSVERPDGSNFTLKIRSTKLEDSAMYFCASSLSGALGGQAFFGQGTRLTVV.

The table lists this clonotype with many counts. The chain uses TRBV7-9 and TRBJ2-5; D gene uncertain. The length of the CDR3 is 12 residues. Germline values: CDR1 SEHNR, CDR2 FQNEAQ (reference sequence). V shed 5 bases and J shed 5 bases, with 9 bases lying between them. CDR3 DNA sequence: TGTGCCAGCAGCCCGATAATGGAGACCCAGTACTTC. As protein: CASSPIMETQYF.

The chain combines TRBV28 with TRBJ2-7, with D tentatively TRBD2 (5 bases). V was shortened by 2 bases and J by 3 bases, with 14 bases between the two germline ends. This CDR3 spans 15 amino acids. CDR1 is MDHEN, CDR2 SYDVKM, per germline. CDR3 sequence (DNA): TGTGCCAGCAGTTTAGGTAGGGAGCTTAACTACGAGCAGTACTTC. It yields the protein CASSLGRELNYEQYF.

On this clonotype itself: Relative to the germline gene, one junction end is altered; a read error may explain this. The V gene is TRBV10-3, the J gene TRBJ1-6; 9 bases map to TRBD1. The germline gives CDR1 ENHRY, CDR2 SYGVKD. The CDR3 covers 16 residues. The CDR3 here is CASSYRGPESNSPLHF. The CDR3 DNA reads as TGTGCCAGCAGTTACAGGGGGCCGGAATCTAATTCACCCCTCCACTTT.

This clonotype showed up just a few times. The chain employs TRBV5-6 and TRBJ1-5; D not resolved. This CDR3 has 15 amino acids. V was clipped by 4 bases and J by 5 bases, with 16 bases between them. CDR1 and CDR2 from the germline V gene are SGHDT and YYEEEE. The CDR3 spells CASSLGSFRDQPQHF. The CDR3 DNA sequence: TGTGCCAGCAGCCTCGGGTCCTTTAGGGATCAGCCCCAGCATTTT. Full variable domain (rest looked up from reference TRBV5-6 and TRBJ1-5): DAGVTQSPTHLIKTRGQQVTLRCSPKSGHDTVSWYQQALGQGPQFIFQYYEEEERQRGNFPDRFSGHQFPNYSSELNVNALLLGDSALYLCASSLGSFRDQPQHFGDGTRLSIL.

This rearrangement joins TRBV20-1 to TRBJ2-5; D may correspond to TRBD1 or TRBD2 (5 bases each). The CDR3 totals 17 residues. Germline CDR1 and CDR2: DFQATT and SNEGSKA (reference sequence). Between the trimmed V and J ends, which lost 4 bases and 1 base, there was a span of 22 bases. The CDR3 DNA reads TGCAGTGCTAATGCTGGACACACCACTAGTAGCCAAGAGACCCAGTACTTC. Translating gives CSANAGHTTSSQETQYF.

This clonotype turned up a few times. The rearrangement joins TRBV25-1 to TRBJ2-3, with 9 bases lining up with TRBD1. V shed 3 bases and J 3 bases; nucleotides not matched to a gene: 10. The V gene's germline CDR1 is MGHDK and CDR2 SYGVNS. The CDR3 covers 17 residues. CDR3 amino acids: CASSEASGTGSTDTQYF. The CDR3 DNA sequence: TGTGCCAGCAGTGAGGCGTCGGGGACAGGGTCGACAGATACGCAGTATTTT.

This clonotype was detected only a few times. This rearrangement joins TRBV24-1 to TRBJ1-5, with 10 bases fitting TRBD1. The CDR3 runs to 13 residues. The junction had 5 bases not matched to a gene; V was cut back by 11 bases and J by 5 bases. Germline lookup yields CDR1 KGHDR and CDR2 SFDVKD. The CDR3 DNA follows: TGTGCCAGCACCGGGACAGGGGATCAGCCCCAGCATTTT. Residues: CASTGTGDQPQHF.

The V and J genes are TRBV7-9 and TRBJ2-3, with 9 bases identical to TRBD1. Germline CDR1 and CDR2: SEHNR and FQNEAQ (reference sequence). V lost 5 bases and J lost 2; bases outside the gene matches: 5. This CDR3 is 15 amino acids long. The CDR3 nucleotides read TGTGCCAGCAGCGACGGACAGGGGAACACAGATACGCAGTATTTT. Translation: CASSDGQGNTDTQYF.

The gene calls are TRBV29-1 and TRBJ2-6; no firm D call. The CDR3 loop spans 16 amino acids. V lost 0 bases, J lost 1 base, and 10 bases lay in between. CDR1 and CDR2 (germline): SQVTM, ANQGSEA. The CDR3 DNA is TGCAGCGTTGAAGAAAAGGGCACGTCTGGGGCCAACGTCCTGACTTTC. Residues: CSVEEKGTSGANVLTF. The variable domain in full, completed from reference TRBV29-1 and TRBJ2-6, reads SAVISQKPSRDICQRGTSLTIQCQVDSQVTMMFWYRQQPGQSLTLIATANQGSEATYESGFVIDKFPISRPNLTFSTLTVSNMSPEDSSIYLCSVEEKGTSGANVLTFGAGSRLTVL.

As to this clonotype: The junction differs from germline at one of its ends, possibly a read error. The V and J genes are TRBV24-1 and TRBJ1-5; D is perhaps TRBD1 (6 bases). In germline, CDR1 is KGHDR, CDR2 SFDVKD. The CDR3 has 14 amino acids. CDR3 amino acids: CASSSNPGVQPQHF. DNA of the CDR3: TGTGCCAGCAGTTCCAATCCAGGGGTACAGCCCCAGCATTTT.

The chain couples TRBV11-2 to TRBJ2-7, with D tentatively TRBD2 (5 bases). V was clipped by 1 base and J by 0 bases, with 10 bases between them. Germline V gene lookup returns CDR1 SGHAT and CDR2 FQNNGV. The CDR3 extends over 15 amino acids. The chain's CDR3 is CASSLGLTNSYEQYF. Written as DNA, the CDR3 is TGTGCCAGCAGCTTAGGACTAACCAACTCCTACGAGCAGTACTTC. The whole variable domain, remainder taken from reference TRBV11-2 and TRBJ2-7, is EAGVAQSPRYKIIEKRQSVAFWCNPISGHATLYWYQQILGQGPKLLIQFQNNGVVDDSQLPKDRFSAERLKGVDSTLKIQPAKLEDSAVYLCASSLGLTNSYEQYFGPGTRLTVT.

A few counts support this clonotype. The genes are TRBV20-1 and TRBJ1-1, with TRBD1 identical over 10 bases. V shed 5 bases and J 3 bases; nucleotides not matched to a gene: 9. From germline, CDR1 is DFQATT and CDR2 SNEGSKA (reference sequence). CDR3 length: 15 amino acids. DNA of the CDR3: TGCAGTGCTGGTGAGACAGGGGGCGGGTACACTGAAGCTTTCTTT. Translation: CSAGETGGGYTEAFF.

V is TRBV6-6 and J is TRBJ1-1; 7 bases line up with TRBD1. After removal of 8 bases from V and 10 bases from J, the junction contained 10 bases not matched to a gene. In germline, CDR1 is MNHNY, CDR2 SVGAGI (reference sequence). There are 12 residues in the CDR3. The CDR3 DNA is TGTGCCAGCGGGGAGACAGGGTTGCGAGCTTTCTTT. It encodes CASGETGLRAFF.

This clonotype was seen ten or more times. The genes are TRBV7-9 and TRBJ1-2; D not resolved. This CDR3 has 13 amino acids. V was trimmed by 3 bases and J by 6 bases, leaving 11 bases between them. Germline CDR1 is SEHNR and CDR2 is FQNEAQ (reference sequence). The CDR3 here is CASSFANLDGYTF. In DNA, the CDR3 is TGTGCCAGCAGCTTCGCCAACCTAGATGGCTACACCTTC.

The chain combines TRBV19 with TRBJ1-5; 7 bases are shared with TRBD1. Germline V gene data show CDR1 as LNHDA and CDR2 as SQIVND (reference sequence). The CDR3 covers 14 residues. The V and J ends lost 3 bases and 4 bases, in that order; junction bases with no gene match: 3. CDR3 coding DNA: TGTGCCAGTAGTATGTCAGGGGGTAATCAGCCCCAGCATTTT. It is translated as CASSMSGGNQPQHF.

The rearrangement joins TRBV7-3 to TRBJ1-4; D might be TRBD1 (6 bases). The CDR3 runs to 16 residues. Germline V lookup: CDR1 SGHTA, CDR2 FQGTGA. Trimming left V 5 bases short and J 6 bases short, with 19 bases between. CDR3 region: CASSRRVGGADEKLFF. CDR3 bases: TGTGCCAGCAGCCGAAGGGTGGGGGGCGCGGATGAAAAACTGTTTTTT. The full variable domain, its missing parts supplied by reference TRBV7-3 and TRBJ1-4, is GAGVSQTPSNKVTEKGKYVELRCDPISGHTALYWYRQSLGQGPEFLIYFQGTGAADDSGLPNDRFFAVRPEGSVSTLKIQRTERGDSAVYLCASSRRVGGADEKLFFGSGTQLSVL.